Below are 32 T cell receptor beta chains sequenced from a single sample in a study of identical twins. From the 5' RACE reads, TCRdb called clonotypes with MiXCR, one entry per CDR3 protein. Altogether approximately 230,000 distinct CDR3 sequences are present, approximately 7.1% being singletons, with the ten largest covering more than 12%. These data were also reused for a study on T cells expressing NK-cell markers.

The sample comprised CD8+ T cells sorted from blood. The source is a woman aged 18-29 years in good health.

This clonotype was detected ten times or more. The rearrangement links TRBV5-6 to TRBJ1-1; D uncertain. The CDR3 totals 14 residues. The germline gives CDR1 SGHDT, CDR2 YYEEEE. The ends were cut back, 6 bases at V and 4 bases at J, with 16 bases in the middle. The CDR3 sequence is CASTVEGSGTEAFF. In nucleotides, the CDR3 is TGTGCCAGCACCGTTGAGGGAAGTGGCACTGAAGCTTTCTTT. The full variable domain, in which reference TRBV5-6 and TRBJ1-1 provide the parts outside the CDR3, is DAGVTQSPTHLIKTRGQQVTLRCSPKSGHDTVSWYQQALGQGPQFIFQYYEEEERQRGNFPDRFSGHQFPNYSSELNVNALLLGDSALYLCASTVEGSGTEAFFGQGTRLTVV.

The chain has TRBV9 and TRBJ2-1; D not certain. This CDR3 comprises 12 residues. Germline V gene data show CDR1 as SGDLS and CDR2 as YYNGEE. Trimming removed 0 bases from V and 8 bases from J, with 6 bases in between. The CDR3 loop reads CASSVGVYEQFF. The CDR3 nucleotides read TGTGCCAGCAGCGTAGGAGTTTATGAGCAGTTCTTC. The full variable domain, completed using reference TRBV9 and TRBJ2-1, is DSGVTQTPKHLITATGQRVTLRCSPRSGDLSVYWYQQSLDQGLQFLIQYYNGEERAKGNILERFSAQQFPDLHSELNLSSLELGDSALYFCASSVGVYEQFFGPGTRLTVL.

This clonotype was found a few times. The chain has TRBV5-6 and TRBJ1-4; TRBD1 matches 10 bases. CDR1 and CDR2 from the germline V gene are SGHDT and YYEEEE. This CDR3 spans 15 amino acids. Trimming cost V 3 bases and J 3 bases; bases outside gene matches: 2. CDR3 coding DNA: TGTGCCAGCAGCTGGGGGACAGGGGCTAATGAAAAACTGTTTTTT. Translating gives CASSWGTGANEKLFF. Complete variable domain (other parts from reference TRBV5-6 and TRBJ1-4): DAGVTQSPTHLIKTRGQQVTLRCSPKSGHDTVSWYQQALGQGPQFIFQYYEEEERQRGNFPDRFSGHQFPNYSSELNVNALLLGDSALYLCASSWGTGANEKLFFGSGTQLSVL.

The chain links TRBV30 to TRBJ2-7; D might be TRBD1 or TRBD2, each matching 6 bases. The germline V and J ends were trimmed by 4 bases and 5 bases, with 12 bases remaining between them. The CDR3 consists of 12 residues. Germline values: CDR1 GTSNPN, CDR2 SVGIG (reference sequence). The CDR3 sequence is CAWKGGANEQYF. In nucleotides, the CDR3 is TGTGCCTGGAAGGGGGGAGCGAACGAGCAGTACTTC. The entire variable domain, with the rest obtained from reference TRBV30 and TRBJ2-7, is as follows: SQTIHQWPATLVQPVGSPLSLECTVEGTSNPNLYWYRQAAGRGLQLLFYSVGIGQISSEVPQNLSASRPQDRQFILSSKKLLLSDSGFYLCAWKGGANEQYFGPGTRLTVT.

In this sample, this clonotype turned up many times. V usage is TRBV7-3 and J usage is TRBJ2-5; TRBD2 aligns across 9 bases. CDR1 and CDR2 (germline): SGHTA, FQGTGA. The CDR3 runs 15 residues. Losses at the gene ends were 6 bases for V and 1 base for J; bases not matched to a gene: 6. This chain's CDR3 is CASSSSGSSQETQYF. In DNA, the CDR3 is TGTGCCAGCAGTAGTAGCGGGAGCAGCCAAGAGACCCAGTACTTC.

In its sample, this clonotype was seen many times. V and J are TRBV12-3 or TRBV12-4 and TRBJ2-5, with D possibly matching TRBD2 (5 bases). V lost 4 bases and J lost 4, with 10 bases in between. This CDR3 region has 13 residues. In DNA form, the CDR3 reads TGTGCCAGCAGTTCTACTAGGTTAGAGACCCAGTACTTC. Amino acid sequence: CASSSTRLETQYF.

The J gene is TRBJ2-7, the V gene TRBV20-1; D gene uncertain. The CDR3 is made up of 12 amino acids. V lost 3 bases and J 6 bases, leaving 12 bases between the germline ends. Looked up from germline, CDR1 is DFQATT and CDR2 is SNEGSKA (reference sequence). CDR3 loop: CSASRGSIEQYF. CDR3 DNA: TGCAGTGCTAGCCGAGGCAGCATCGAGCAGTACTTC.

This clonotype was observed many times. V usage is TRBV12-3 or TRBV12-4 and J usage is TRBJ2-7, with a tentative D call TRBD1 (5 bases). This CDR3 spans 13 amino acids. V shed 4 bases and J shed 2 bases, with 9 bases lying between them. The CDR3 reads CASSWGSTYEQYF. CDR3 sequence (DNA): TGTGCCAGCAGTTGGGGCAGCACCTACGAGCAGTACTTC.

V and J are TRBV25-1 and TRBJ2-1; TRBD1 aligns across 9 bases. There are 14 residues in the CDR3. The germline V gene has CDR1 MGHDK and CDR2 SYGVNS. V was clipped by 10 bases and J by 5 bases; unmatched bases: 9. The CDR3 reads CATSGQGMDNEQFF. The DNA for the CDR3 is TGTGCCACTTCGGGACAGGGAATGGACAATGAGCAGTTCTTC. The variable domain in full, with the rest retrieved from reference TRBV25-1 and TRBJ2-1, is EADIYQTPRYLVIGTGKKITLECSQTMGHDKMYWYQQDPGMELHLIHYSYGVNSTEKGDLSSESTVSRIRTEHFPLTLESARPSHTSQYLCATSGQGMDNEQFFGPGTRLTVL.

This clonotype occurred many times. The chain carries TRBV27 and TRBJ1-2, with 7 bases matching TRBD1. This CDR3 has 13 residues. The V and J ends lost 6 bases and 3 bases, in that order; junction bases with no gene match: 4. Germline-derived CDR1 and CDR2 are MNHEY and SMNVEV (reference sequence). CDR3 protein: CASRGDRDYGYTF. CDR3 nucleotides: TGTGCCAGCAGGGGGGACAGAGACTATGGCTACACCTTC.

This clonotype has a handful of counts. The V and J genes are TRBV7-2 and TRBJ2-1, with D perhaps TRBD2 (6 bases). Trimming took 5 bases from V and 8 from J, leaving 19 bases between them. The CDR3 is made up of 15 amino acids. Germline CDR1 and CDR2: SGHTA and FQGNSA. CDR3 nucleotides: TGTGCCAGCAGCCTAACTAGCCGGAGAAGGGATGAGCAGTTCTTC. Translated: CASSLTSRRRDEQFF.

V usage is TRBV5-6 and J usage is TRBJ1-1, with D maybe TRBD1 (5 bases). CDR1 is SGHDT and CDR2 is YYEEEE in the germline V gene. This CDR3 contains 14 residues. Trimming stripped 3 bases from V and 4 bases from J, with 13 bases between. CDR3 sequence: CASSWERGFTEAFF. CDR3 in DNA: TGTGCCAGCAGCTGGGAAAGGGGTTTCACTGAAGCTTTCTTT.

V usage is TRBV11-2 and J usage is TRBJ1-1; D is perhaps TRBD1 (6 bases). Germline-derived CDR1 and CDR2 are SGHAT and FQNNGV. This CDR3 contains 14 residues. V was shortened by 3 bases and J by 4 bases, with 12 bases between the two germline ends. CDR3 protein: CASSFAGVGTEAFF. CDR3 DNA sequence: TGTGCCAGCAGCTTCGCAGGGGTGGGCACTGAAGCTTTCTTT.

J is TRBJ1-3 and V is TRBV11-2, with D possibly being TRBD1 (6 bases). This CDR3 is 13 amino acids long. V lost 2 bases and J lost 8, with 10 bases in between. Germline loops: CDR1 SGHAT, CDR2 FQNNGV. CDR3 sequence (DNA): TGTGCCAGCAGCTTAAGCAGGGGTGACACCATATATTTT. Translating gives CASSLSRGDTIYF. Drawing the rest from reference TRBV11-2 and TRBJ1-3, the complete variable domain is EAGVAQSPRYKIIEKRQSVAFWCNPISGHATLYWYQQILGQGPKLLIQFQNNGVVDDSQLPKDRFSAERLKGVDSTLKIQPAKLEDSAVYLCASSLSRGDTIYFGEGSWLTVV.

This clonotype was detected many times. The chain employs TRBV12-3 or TRBV12-4 and TRBJ2-7; D uncertain. The CDR3 has 13 amino acids. V lost 8 bases to trimming and J lost 1 base, with 12 bases between them. CDR3 in DNA: TGTGCCAGCTCCAATGGGGTATCCTACGAGCAGTACTTC. It translates to CASSNGVSYEQYF.

This clonotype was detected many times. The CDR3: CASSWGLAGTYEQYF. The CDR3 bases are TGTGCCAGCAGCTGGGGACTAGCGGGGACCTACGAGCAGTACTTC. The rearrangement links TRBV11-2 to TRBJ2-7, with 13 bases fitting TRBD2. Trimming at V came to 4 bases and at J to 2 bases, leaving 2 bases not matched to a gene. Germline loops: CDR1 SGHAT, CDR2 FQNNGV. The CDR3 has 15 amino acids.

This clonotype came up many times. The rearrangement joins TRBV28 to TRBJ2-2, with D possibly TRBD1 on 6 matching bases. Between the trimmed V and J ends, which lost 4 bases and 5 bases, there was a span of 14 bases. Germline V gene sequence: CDR1 MDHEN, CDR2 SYDVKM. CDR3 length: 15 amino acids. The CDR3 reads CASSSYRDGTGELFF. The CDR3 DNA follows: TGTGCCAGCAGTTCATACAGGGATGGTACCGGGGAGCTGTTTTTT.

The table lists this clonotype with many counts. V and J are TRBV11-2 and TRBJ2-2; 9 positions agree with TRBD1. Germline V lookup: CDR1 SGHAT, CDR2 FQNNGV. The CDR3 spans 15 residues. V lost 5 bases and J lost 3; bases outside the gene matches: 4. Here the CDR3 DNA reads TGTGCCAGCAGCCAGGGACAGGGATACACCGGGGAGCTGTTTTTT. Translation gives CASSQGQGYTGELFF.

This clonotype was detected many times. The chain uses TRBV4-3 and TRBJ2-2, with 7 bases fitting TRBD1. The CDR3 runs to 15 residues. With 4 bases clipped from V and 1 base from J, the junction kept 3 bases outside the gene matches. CDR1 and CDR2 (germline): LGHNA, YSLEER. CDR3 nucleotides: TGCGCCAGCAGCCCGACAGGGTTGAACACCGGGGAGCTGTTTTTT. Its protein is CASSPTGLNTGELFF.

A few counts support this clonotype. Germline is not matched at one junction end, which may reflect a read error. The chain carries TRBV11-2 and TRBJ2-4; perhaps D is TRBD1 or TRBD2 (5 bases each). This CDR3 has 11 residues. Germline CDR1 SGHAT, CDR2 FQNNGV. CDR3 in amino acids: CASSSGPLGVF. DNA for the CDR3: TGTGCCAGCAGCTCGGGACCCCTAGGAGTCTTC.

This clonotype was seen ten or more times. This chain connects TRBV5-1 to TRBJ2-1; 8 bases are a match to TRBD1. CDR1 SGHRS and CDR2 YFSETQ come from the germline V gene. CDR3 length equals 15 residues. V shed 1 base, J shed 2 bases, and the junction held 2 bases outside the gene matches. The CDR3 coding sequence is TGCGCCAGCAGCTTGACAGGGGGTACCTACAATGAGCAGTTCTTC. This gives the protein CASSLTGGTYNEQFF.

This clonotype showed up just a few times. J is TRBJ1-1 and V is TRBV7-2, with no clear D. V was clipped by 5 bases and J by 2 bases, with 9 bases between them. The CDR3 is 13 amino acids. CDR1 and CDR2 (germline): SGHTA, FQGNSA. The CDR3 DNA reads TGTGCCAGCAGCCCCCTCTCCAACACTGAAGCTTTCTTT. Translating it yields CASSPLSNTEAFF. Full variable domain (remainder filled in from reference TRBV7-2 and TRBJ1-1): GAGVSQSPSNKVTEKGKDVELRCDPISGHTALYWYRQSLGQGLEFLIYFQGNSAPDKSGLPSDRFSAERTGGSVSTLTIQRTQQEDSAVYLCASSPLSNTEAFFGQGTRLTVV.

The CDR3 region has the DNA TGTGCCAGCAGCTTAGTGGGATCCCTTACGAGCTCCTACAATGAGCAGTTCTTC. Translation gives CASSLVGSLTSSYNEQFF. The V gene is TRBV7-8, the J gene TRBJ2-1; unclear D gene. The CDR3 loop spans 18 amino acids. Germline V gene lookup returns CDR1 SGHVS and CDR2 FQNEAQ. The V end lost 1 base, the J end lost 0 bases, and 16 bases lay between the germline ends.

V usage is TRBV29-1 and J usage is TRBJ2-1; 10 positions match TRBD2. CDR3 size: 13 residues. The germline CDR1 and CDR2 sequences are SQVTM and ANQGSEA. The ends lost 1 base at V and 9 bases at J; junction bases unmatched: 3. The CDR3 DNA follows: TGCAGCGTTGAAGGTAGCGGGGGGATTGAGCAGTTCTTC. Translated, it gives CSVEGSGGIEQFF.

The chain uses TRBV27 and TRBJ2-7; tentatively, D is TRBD2 (6 bases). The germline gives CDR1 MNHEY, CDR2 SMNVEV (reference sequence). Trimming removed 2 bases at V and 0 bases at J, with 11 bases between. The CDR3 is 15 amino acids. The CDR3 sequence is CASSLEDSGSYEQYF. The DNA of the CDR3 is TGTGCCAGCAGTTTAGAAGATAGCGGCTCCTACGAGCAGTACTTC.

This clonotype came up a few times. V usage is TRBV12-3 or TRBV12-4 and J usage is TRBJ1-5, with TRBD1 identical over 7 bases. V was pared by 8 bases and J by 6 bases, with 7 bases of the junction left unmatched. CDR3 length: 13 residues. CDR3 sequence: CASRAGGIQPQHF. CDR3 bases: TGTGCCAGCCGGGCAGGGGGGATTCAGCCCCAGCATTTT.

This clonotype came up a few times. The rearrangement links TRBV4-2 to TRBJ2-7; the D gene is possibly TRBD2 (5 bases). There are 13 residues in the CDR3. V lost 4 bases, J lost 4 bases, and 11 bases lay in between. The germline V gene encodes CDR1 LGHNA and CDR2 YNFKEQ. For the CDR3, the DNA is TGTGCCAGCAGCCTGAGGGCCCCATACGAGCAGTACTTC. Translating gives CASSLRAPYEQYF.

This clonotype has a count of ten or more. The chain joins TRBV5-6 to TRBJ2-7; 10 bases map to TRBD2. The CDR3 loop spans 14 amino acids. The germline V gene has CDR1 SGHDT and CDR2 YYEEEE. Germline trimming cut 7 bases from V and 3 bases from J; bases unmatched to any gene: 7. CDR3 in amino acids: CASGTGTSVYEQYF. CDR3 nucleotide sequence: TGTGCCAGCGGGACCGGGACTAGCGTCTACGAGCAGTACTTC.

This clonotype was observed a handful of times. The chain links TRBV4-1 to TRBJ1-1; D unresolved. V was shortened by 4 bases and J by 1 base, with 16 bases between the two germline ends. Germline V gene data show CDR1 as MGHRA and CDR2 as YSYEKL. The CDR3 spans 16 residues. CDR3 residues: CASSPPDRLGNTEAFF. CDR3 in DNA: TGCGCCAGCAGCCCCCCGGACCGACTTGGGAACACTGAAGCTTTCTTT.

J is TRBJ2-1 and V is TRBV29-1; TRBD2 agrees at 8 bases. The CDR3 covers 14 residues. Germline V gene lookup returns CDR1 SQVTM and CDR2 ANQGSEA. Unmatched junction bases numbered 10, after V lost 6 bases and J lost 6 bases. Here the CDR3 reads CSVGGGAWGNEQFF. The CDR3 DNA is TGCAGCGTCGGGGGGGGGGCCTGGGGCAATGAGCAGTTCTTC.

This clonotype was counted many times. V gene TRBV10-2 combines with J gene TRBJ2-7, with D unresolved. V was shortened by 10 bases and J by 7 bases, with 17 bases between the two germline ends. Germline CDR1 is WSHSY and CDR2 is SAAADI. The CDR3 totals 12 residues. The CDR3 spells CATNPGFREQYF. Here the CDR3 DNA reads TGCGCCACCAACCCCGGGTTTCGGGAGCAGTACTTC.

The rearrangement uses TRBV7-7 and TRBJ2-5, with TRBD2 matching over 12 bases. The CDR3 extends over 17 amino acids. Germline CDR1 reads SSHAT; CDR2 reads FNYEAQ (reference sequence). J was trimmed by 1 base and V by 5 bases; bases with no gene match: 8. This CDR3 reads CASSPGPSGRAQETQYF. The CDR3 DNA is TGTGCCAGCAGCCCCGGTCCTAGCGGGAGGGCCCAAGAGACCCAGTACTTC. Filled out from reference TRBV7-7 and TRBJ2-5, the complete variable domain reads GAGVSQSPRYKVTKRGQDVTLRCDPISSHATLYWYQQALGQGPEFLTYFNYEAQPDKSGLPSDRFSAERPEGSISTLTIQRTEQRDSAMYRCASSPGPSGRAQETQYFGPGTRLLVL.